One sample yielded the 26 T cell receptor beta chains listed below, sequenced in a study of Ad26.COV2.S vaccination and SARS-CoV-2 variants. The treatment is: some 20 received Ad26.COV2.S at low or high dose, single or two shots; about 5 received placebo; per-sample allocation not given. Specimens were obtained on day 63 following the first vaccine or placebo injection. Clones were sequenced by immunoSEQ multiplex PCR, and TCRdb holds only the in-frame ones, with some missing. The sample consists of over 200,000 clones, over 75% of them appearing once. The sample was peripheral blood, taken in a trial of Ad26.COV2.S vaccine versus placebo. The receptors originated from a person between 18 and 59 years old who received the Ad26.COV2.S COVID-19 vaccine or a placebo.

V usage is TRBV6-1 and J usage is TRBJ1-2; D call uncertain. V dropped 3 bases and J dropped 0 bases, with 8 bases sitting between them. Germline CDR1 reads MNHNS; CDR2 reads SASEGT. The CDR3 length is 14 residues. The CDR3 spells CASSELGPNYGYTF. In DNA form, the CDR3 reads TGTGCCAGCAGTGAGCTCGGACCTAACTATGGCTACACCTTC.

As concerns this clone: The junction departs from the called germline gene at one end, perhaps through a read error. V gene TRBV7-3 combines with J gene TRBJ2-1; 11 nucleotides line up with TRBD2. The germline V gene has CDR1 SGHTA and CDR2 FQGTGA. The CDR3 is 15 residues long. DNA for the CDR3: TGTGCCAGCAGCCTAACTAGCGGGGGTAACAATGAGCAGTTCTTC. It encodes CASSLTSGGNNEQFF.

This rearrangement joins TRBV28 to TRBJ2-7; possibly TRBD1 for D (5 bases). Trimming removed 8 bases at V and 4 bases at J, with 12 bases between. This CDR3 is 12 amino acids long. CDR1 MDHEN and CDR2 SYDVKM come from the germline V gene. The CDR3: CASAPAGYEQYF. CDR3 nucleotides: TGTGCCAGCGCCCCAGCAGGGTACGAGCAGTACTTC.

Note on this clone: Additional DNA sequences in this sample encode the identical CDR3. This chain connects TRBV4-2 to TRBJ2-5, with 7 nucleotides matching TRBD2. After removal of 0 bases from V and 5 bases from J, the junction contained 3 bases not matched to a gene. The CDR3 loop spans 14 amino acids. The germline V gene has CDR1 LGHNA and CDR2 YNFKEQ. The CDR3 DNA sequence: TGTGCCAGCAGCCAAGAAGGAGCGGGGGAGACCCAGTACTTC. This sequence encodes CASSQEGAGETQYF.

This chain uses TRBV19 with TRBJ1-5; D call uncertain. Between the trimmed V and J ends, which lost 3 bases and 0 bases, there was a span of 6 bases. Germline CDR1 reads LNHDA; CDR2 reads SQIVND (reference sequence). The CDR3 loop spans 14 amino acids. CDR3 DNA sequence: TGTGCCAGTAGTATTGTCGATAGCAATCAGCCCCAGCATTTT. Residues: CASSIVDSNQPQHF.

This clone was counted a few times. The chain is built from TRBV6-2 or TRBV6-3 and TRBJ2-5; the D gene is possibly TRBD2 (5 bases). The germline V gene has CDR1 MNHEY and CDR2 SVGEGT. This CDR3 has 15 residues. With 5 bases removed from V and 2 bases from J, the gap between germline ends came to 15 bases. Here the CDR3 DNA reads TGTGCCAGCAGTCCCCCTGGACTGTTACAAGAGACCCAGTACTTC. Translating it yields CASSPPGLLQETQYF.

The table lists this clone with a count of one. The V call is TRBV4-2, the J call TRBJ2-2; the D is unclear. This CDR3 is built from 15 residues. Germline CDR1 LGHNA, CDR2 YNFKEQ. Deletions cut 4 bases from V and 4 bases from J, with 13 bases between. The CDR3 coding sequence is TGTGCCAGCAGCCCACCGGCCGGTGCCACCGGGGAGCTGTTTTTT. Its translation is CASSPPAGATGELFF.

The chain couples TRBV27 to TRBJ2-5, with D hard to call. The germline V gene has CDR1 MNHEY and CDR2 SMNVEV (reference sequence). With 6 bases removed from V and 7 bases from J, the gap between germline ends came to 12 bases. The CDR3 has 12 amino acids. For the CDR3, the DNA is TGTGCCAGCAGCGGATCGACGGGGACCCAGTACTTC. As protein: CASSGSTGTQYF.

This clone was counted once. This sequence joins TRBV19 and TRBJ1-2; the D gene is possibly TRBD1 (6 bases). Germline V gives CDR1 LNHDA, CDR2 SQIVND (reference sequence). Trimming cost V 5 bases and J 6 bases, with 16 bases left between them. The CDR3 runs to 14 residues. CDR3 in amino acids: CASSGVRGTDGYTF. CDR3 DNA sequence: TGTGCCAGTAGTGGGGTAAGGGGGACGGATGGCTACACCTTC.

This sequence joins TRBV4-3 and TRBJ1-2; weak D call: TRBD1 (5 bases). Germline CDR1 reads LGHNA; CDR2 reads YSLEER. Between the trimmed V and J ends, which lost 0 bases and 4 bases, there was a span of 12 bases. CDR3 length: 15 residues. CDR3 bases: TGCGCCAGCAGCCAAGATCGGGGCGGTGGCTATGGCTACACCTTC. Encoded protein: CASSQDRGGGYGYTF.

This chain connects TRBV3-1 (or the pseudogene TRBV3-2) to TRBJ2-7, with D perhaps assigned TRBD1 or TRBD2 (6 bases each). CDR1 LGHDT and CDR2 YNNKEL come from the germline V gene (reference sequence). The CDR3 extends over 13 amino acids. The V end lost 0 bases, the J end lost 9 bases, and 12 bases lay between the germline ends. CDR3 loop: CASSQDDGGRQYF. The CDR3 DNA reads as TGTGCCAGCAGCCAAGATGACGGGGGCCGGCAGTACTTC.

The chain carries TRBV18 and TRBJ1-5; D possibly corresponds to TRBD1 (6 bases). Trimming shortened V by 3 bases and J by 3 bases, and 15 bases separated the two germline ends. Per the germline V gene, CDR1 is KGHSH and CDR2 is LQKENI. The CDR3 loop spans 16 amino acids. The CDR3 coding sequence is TGTGCCAGCTCACCGGTGAGGGCAGGGGTCAATCAGCCCCAGCATTTT. It encodes CASSPVRAGVNQPQHF.

The chain is built from TRBV6-5 and TRBJ1-1; D not resolved. The germline CDR1 and CDR2 sequences are MNHEY and SVGAGI. The CDR3 totals 13 residues. V was trimmed by 7 bases and J by 5 bases, leaving 14 bases between them. CDR3 amino acids: CASTTSTGTEAFF. DNA of the CDR3: TGTGCCAGCACTACTTCTACGGGGACTGAAGCTTTCTTT.

The chain is built from TRBV7-8 and TRBJ2-2; D call uncertain. Germline values: CDR1 SGHVS, CDR2 FQNEAQ. Trimming removed 5 bases from V and 0 bases from J, with 13 bases in between. The CDR3 totals 16 residues. The CDR3: CASSLRPGSNTGELFF. The CDR3 DNA is TGTGCCAGCAGCCTCCGACCGGGTTCGAACACCGGGGAGCTGTTTTTT.

This chain uses TRBV29-1 with TRBJ1-6; D is ambiguous. Trimming pared 4 bases from V and 6 bases from J, leaving 13 bases between. Germline-derived CDR1 and CDR2 are SQVTM and ANQGSEA. CDR3 size: 14 residues. This CDR3 reads CSVAEGRGNSPLHF. CDR3 nucleotide sequence: TGCAGCGTTGCGGAGGGAAGAGGTAATTCACCCCTCCACTTT.

This chain links TRBV28 with TRBJ1-5; D perhaps matches TRBD1 (6 bases). The V gene's germline CDR1 is MDHEN and CDR2 SYDVKM. The CDR3 is 13 residues long. The germline V and J ends were trimmed by 5 bases and 5 bases, with 10 bases remaining between them. CDR3 sequence (DNA): TGTGCCAGCAGTGGGACATTTGATCAGCCCCAGCATTTT. Protein sequence: CASSGTFDQPQHF.

This clone was found a few times. This rearrangement joins TRBV6-5 to TRBJ2-7, with TRBD2 matching over 9 bases. V lost 10 bases to trimming and J lost 1 base; unmatched junction nucleotides: 8. The CDR3 runs to 14 residues. Germline values: CDR1 MNHEY, CDR2 SVGAGI. The CDR3 loop reads CATRKGLASYEQYF. Written as DNA, the CDR3 is TGTGCCACCCGAAAGGGACTAGCTTCCTACGAGCAGTACTTC.

CDR3 nucleotides: TGTGCCAGCAGTTACGGTAAGGGTGTCGGCTACGAGCAGTACTTC. Translation: CASSYGKGVGYEQYF. The J gene is TRBJ2-7, the V gene TRBV6-5; D not certain. CDR1 is MNHEY, CDR2 SVGAGI, per germline. V gave up 2 bases and J gave up 3 bases, with 14 bases separating them. This CDR3 spans 15 amino acids.

This CDR3 is CSASQGGVYNEQFF. DNA of the CDR3: TGCAGTGCTAGTCAGGGCGGGGTCTACAATGAGCAGTTCTTC. The rearrangement uses TRBV20-1 and TRBJ2-1; perhaps TRBD2 as D (6 bases). From germline, CDR1 is DFQATT and CDR2 SNEGSKA (reference sequence). The CDR3 spans 14 residues. V was pared by 3 bases and J by 3 bases, with 12 bases between.

The chain is built from TRBV27 and TRBJ1-5, with 7 bases matching TRBD1. The J segment lost 4 bases and the V segment lost 3 bases, leaving 15 bases of the junction unmatched. Germline assignment: CDR1 MNHEY and CDR2 SMNVEV (reference sequence). The CDR3 is made up of 18 amino acids. The CDR3 nucleotides are TGTGCCAGCAGTTTTCCCGATCCGTACACAGGGGTGAATCAGCCCCAGCATTTT. Protein: CASSFPDPYTGVNQPQHF.

The table lists this clone with a count of one. V usage is TRBV19 and J usage is TRBJ2-4; D possibly corresponds to TRBD1 (6 bases). Looked up from germline, CDR1 is LNHDA and CDR2 is SQIVND (reference sequence). Between the trimmed V and J ends, which lost 6 bases and 2 bases, there was a span of 14 bases. The CDR3 length is 15 residues. CDR3 coding DNA: TGTGCCAGTAGAAACCTCGGGACAACCAAAAACATTCAGTACTTC. It specifies CASRNLGTTKNIQYF. Complete variable domain (other parts from reference TRBV19 and TRBJ2-4): DGGITQSPKYLFRKEGQNVTLSCEQNLNHDAMYWYRQDPGQGLRLIYYSQIVNDFQKGDIAEGYSVSREKKESFPLTVTSAQKNPTAFYLCASRNLGTTKNIQYFGAGTRLSVL.

The J gene is TRBJ2-1, the V gene TRBV7-2, with D unclear. CDR1 is SGHTA and CDR2 is FQGNSA in the germline V gene. The CDR3 contains 16 residues. Between the trimmed V and J ends, which lost 5 bases and 6 bases, there was a span of 20 bases. Here the CDR3 reads CASSPFRATAGNEQFF. CDR3 nucleotides: TGTGCCAGCAGCCCGTTTCGGGCCACCGCCGGCAATGAGCAGTTCTTC.

V is TRBV15 and J is TRBJ1-5; no firm D call. This CDR3 comprises 13 residues. The germline gives CDR1 LNHNV, CDR2 YYDKDF (reference sequence). V lost 5 bases, J lost 1 base, and 6 bases lay in between. CDR3 in DNA: TGTGCCACCAGCCCGCCGAGCAATCAGCCCCAGCATTTT. This sequence encodes CATSPPSNQPQHF.

Here the CDR3 reads CSVDFIRGEQYF. The CDR3 bases are TGCAGCGTTGATTTTATCAGGGGCGAGCAGTACTTC. This chain joins TRBV29-1 and TRBJ2-7, with D tentatively TRBD1 (6 bases). The V end lost 3 bases, the J end lost 6 bases, and 12 bases lay between the germline ends. The CDR3 is 12 residues long. Looked up from germline, CDR1 is SQVTM and CDR2 is ANQGSEA.

This chain uses TRBV5-1 with TRBJ2-1, with 7 nucleotides matching TRBD2. CDR3 length: 14 residues. J was trimmed by 6 bases and V by 2 bases; bases with no gene match: 5. Germline CDR1 SGHRS, CDR2 YFSETQ. The CDR3 sequence is CASSFGGRGNEQFF. The CDR3 DNA sequence: TGCGCCAGCAGCTTCGGCGGGAGAGGCAATGAGCAGTTCTTC.

The CDR3 reads CASSQRPLGGGTGELFF. DNA of the CDR3: TGTGCCAGCAGCCAAAGACCCCTTGGGGGGGGGACCGGGGAGCTGTTTTTT. This chain joins TRBV3-1 (or the pseudogene TRBV3-2) and TRBJ2-2; 7 positions match TRBD2. Germline CDR1 LGHDT, CDR2 YNNKEL (reference sequence). The length of the CDR3 is 17 residues. V lost 2 bases and J lost 5; bases outside the gene matches: 11.